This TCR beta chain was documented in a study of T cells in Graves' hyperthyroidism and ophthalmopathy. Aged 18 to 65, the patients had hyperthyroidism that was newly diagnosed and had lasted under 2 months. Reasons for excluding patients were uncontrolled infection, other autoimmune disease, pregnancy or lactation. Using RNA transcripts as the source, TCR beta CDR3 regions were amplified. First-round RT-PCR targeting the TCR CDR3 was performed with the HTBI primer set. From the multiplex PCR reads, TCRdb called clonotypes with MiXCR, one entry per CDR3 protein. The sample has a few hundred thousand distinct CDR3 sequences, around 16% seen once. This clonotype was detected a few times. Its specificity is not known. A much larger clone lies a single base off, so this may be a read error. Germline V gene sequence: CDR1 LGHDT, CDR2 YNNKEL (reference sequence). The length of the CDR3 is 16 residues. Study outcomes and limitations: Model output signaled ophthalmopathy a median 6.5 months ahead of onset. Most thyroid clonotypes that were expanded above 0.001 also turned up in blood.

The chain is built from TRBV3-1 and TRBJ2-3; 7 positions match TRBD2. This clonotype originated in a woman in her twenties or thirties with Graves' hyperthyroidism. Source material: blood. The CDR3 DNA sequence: TGTGCCAACAGCCAAGGGGTTGGTGTAGCGGGAGATACGCAGTATTTT. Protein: CANSQGVGVAGDTQYF.